Listed here is a single T cell receptor beta chain. The target antigen is unknown. This sample was included in a study of T cell repertoires in aging, cancer and after chemotherapy. Turning to the study itself: Chronic lymphocytic leukemia patients on fludarabine- or bendamustine-based regimens gave paired samples before and after chemotherapy. Study conclusions and caveats: No conclusions about immunological memory after chemotherapy can be drawn from the repertoire data. Rebound thymic output was suggested by rising median generation probability during chemotherapy in each cancer cohort. In healthy donors, age-related TCR diversity loss mainly reflected lost richness.

A mixed TRB-A/B primer pool amplified rearranged TRB by multiplex touch-down PCR. Each CDR3 protein gets one entry after TCRdb re-called the multiplex PCR reads with MiXCR. Of fewer than 1,500 distinct CDR3 sequences listed, under 80% are singletons. Peripheral blood genomic DNA, not sorted cells or RNA, was the template. The CDR3 has 14 residues. Germline CDR1 is LNHDA and CDR2 is SQIVND (reference sequence). The V gene lost 1 base and the J gene lost 3 bases, with 8 bases spanning the gap. The chain is built from TRBV19 and TRBJ2-3, with D possibly called TRBD1 or TRBD2 (6 bases each). Sample: blood. This receptor was taken from a human donor with a blood cancer. The CDR3 sequence is CASSIAGATDTQYF. The CDR3 nucleotides are TGTGCCAGTAGTATAGCGGGGGCAACAGATACGCAGTATTTT.